This T cell receptor (beta chain) came from a study of regulatory T cells in long-lasting Graves disease. Study overall: Duration of antithyroid drug therapy among newly diagnosed Graves' patients was under 3 months.

Stated time point: newly diagnosed GD, antithyroid drugs for less than 3 months. After RNA was extracted from PBMCs, the TCR library was made from it. EDTA tubes collected approximately 10 milliliters of peripheral blood. As regards this clonotype: Its antigen remains unidentified.

Study-wide results and limits: Among persistent patients, a larger number of public clonotypes were shared (roughly 2,900) than among newly diagnosed patients (about 970).

Construction of TCR beta libraries relied on iRepertoire HTBI primers and on Arm-PCR targeting CDR3 regions. TCRdb re-called the multiplex PCR reads with MiXCR, one entry per CDR3 protein. The sample lists 500,000 or so distinct CDR3 sequences; around 16% were seen once. This CDR3 has 15 amino acids. V lost 6 bases and J 4 bases, leaving 15 bases between the germline ends. Germline CDR1 reads SGHDN; CDR2 reads FVKESK. The same specimen was also included in a second study, on T cells in Graves' hyperthyroidism and ophthalmopathy.

The source material was peripheral blood mononuclear cells (PBMCs), sampled at new diagnosis, from a patient treated with antithyroid drugs. The origin of this receptor is a man aged 40-55 years with Graves disease. The gene calls are TRBV14 and TRBJ2-2; D may be TRBD1 (5 bases). Here the CDR3 DNA reads TGTGCCAGCAGTCCCTTCACAGGAGCCACCGGGGAGCTGTTTTTT. Protein: CASSPFTGATGELFF.